The present entry profiles one T cell receptor beta chain with its context. Its antigen is unidentified. The data are from a study of cytomegalovirus exposure and HLA in healthy donors. Findings and limits, study-wide: One later analysis reportedly identified an Asian-associated ancestry cluster that showed fewer N-insertions than the roughly 600-donor mean.

The study ran its PCR with 60 Vbeta and 13 Jbeta primers. Libraries were prepared by immunoSEQ multiplex PCR; TCRdb keeps only in-frame clonotypes and omits some of them. The table records about 140,000 clones, approximately 78% of them present only once. In germline, CDR1 is ENHRY, CDR2 SYGVKD. This CDR3 is built from 15 residues. The ends lost 0 bases at V and 9 bases at J; junction bases unmatched: 8. This clonotype was obtained from a woman aged 40-49 years in good health and CMV-seropositive. Input material: PBMCs. V gene TRBV10-3 combines with J gene TRBJ2-1, with 7 bases identical to TRBD2. The CDR3, as DNA: TGTGCCATCAGTGAGTCGACTTCTAGCGGAGCTGAGCAGTTCTTC. Translating it yields CAISESTSSGAEQFF.